This T cell receptor (beta chain) was observed in a study of cytomegalovirus exposure and HLA in healthy donors. The CDR3 runs to 13 residues. CDR1 is MNHNS, CDR2 SASEGT, per germline. V was pared by 6 bases and J by 5 bases, with 11 bases between. Here immunoSEQ multiplex PCR was the method, and the copy in TCRdb shows in-frame clones only, minus some. The sample has over 110,000 clones; around nine tenths are singletons. The chain employs TRBV6-1 and TRBJ2-1; maybe TRBD1 (6 bases). Sequenced sample: PBMCs. This sequence was found in a man between 18 and 29 years old in good health and CMV-seropositive. The CDR3 sequence is CASRLRGNNEQFF. CDR3 in DNA: TGTGCCAGCAGGTTGAGGGGGAACAATGAGCAGTTCTTC.